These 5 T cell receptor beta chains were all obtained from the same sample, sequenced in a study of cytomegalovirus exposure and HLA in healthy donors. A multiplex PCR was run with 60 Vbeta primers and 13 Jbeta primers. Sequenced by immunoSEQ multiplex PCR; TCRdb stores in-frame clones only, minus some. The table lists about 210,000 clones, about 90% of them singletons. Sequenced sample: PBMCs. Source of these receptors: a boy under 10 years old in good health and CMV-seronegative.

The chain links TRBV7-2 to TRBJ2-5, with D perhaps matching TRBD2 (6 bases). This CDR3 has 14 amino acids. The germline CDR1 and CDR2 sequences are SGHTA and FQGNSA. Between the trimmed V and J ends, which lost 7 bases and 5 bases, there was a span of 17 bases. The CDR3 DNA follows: TGTGCCAGCAAGGAGGGCCGAGCGAGCGAGACCCAGTACTTC. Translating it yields CASKEGRASETQYF.

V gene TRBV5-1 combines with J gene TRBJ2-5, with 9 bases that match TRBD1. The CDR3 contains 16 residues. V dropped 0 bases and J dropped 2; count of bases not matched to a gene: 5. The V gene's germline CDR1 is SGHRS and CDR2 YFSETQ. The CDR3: CASSLDPGTGQETQYF. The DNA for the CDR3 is TGCGCCAGCAGCTTGGATCCCGGGACAGGGCAAGAGACCCAGTACTTC.

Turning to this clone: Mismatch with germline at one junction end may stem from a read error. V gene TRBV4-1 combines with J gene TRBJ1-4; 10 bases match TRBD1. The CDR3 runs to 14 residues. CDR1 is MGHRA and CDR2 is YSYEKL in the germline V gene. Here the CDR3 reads CASGTGELNEKLFF. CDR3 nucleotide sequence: TGTGCCAGCGGGACAGGGGAACTTAATGAAAAACTGTTTTTT.

In DNA form, the CDR3 reads TGCGCCAGCAGCTTAACGGGACAGCGTCACTATGGCTACACCTTC. The encoded protein is CASSLTGQRHYGYTF. The chain uses TRBV5-1 and TRBJ1-2; 7 nucleotides agree with TRBD1. The length of the CDR3 is 15 residues. J lost 3 bases, V lost 2 bases, and 7 bases had no gene match. Germline CDR1 and CDR2: SGHRS and YFSETQ.

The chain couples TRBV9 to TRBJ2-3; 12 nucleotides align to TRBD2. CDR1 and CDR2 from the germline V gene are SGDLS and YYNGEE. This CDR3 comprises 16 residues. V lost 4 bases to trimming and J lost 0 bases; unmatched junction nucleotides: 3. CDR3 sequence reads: CASSLGTSGSTDTQYF. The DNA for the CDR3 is TGTGCCAGCAGCTTGGGGACTAGCGGGAGCACAGATACGCAGTATTTT. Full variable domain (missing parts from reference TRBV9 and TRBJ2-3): DSGVTQTPKHLITATGQRVTLRCSPRSGDLSVYWYQQSLDQGLQFLIQYYNGEERAKGNILERFSAQQFPDLHSELNLSSLELGDSALYFCASSLGTSGSTDTQYFGPGTRLTVL.